This T cell receptor beta chain was captured by sequencing in a study of siplizumab effects on memory and regulatory T cells. Profiling relied on immunoSEQ multiplex PCR, and the TCRdb table lists in-frame clones only, not all of them. Here the sample spans 100,000 or so clones, 75% to 95% being singletons. CDR1 LNHDA and CDR2 SQIVND come from the germline V gene (reference sequence). CDR3 length equals 16 residues. With V trimmed by 6 bases and J by 4 bases, 14 bases remained unmatched. Comment on this clone: Its antigen is not identified.

Study-wide results and limits: Siplizumab led to significantly less abundant alloreactive sequences that could be traced back to unstimulated CD4+ memory cells. The Treg-derived share of mappable alloreactive CD4+ clones averaged about 74% with siplizumab and over 25% in controls. Naive T cells seemed more diverse than memory cells and seemed major alloresponse contributors.

The rearrangement joins TRBV19 to TRBJ2-7; 8 bases are shared with TRBD2. Source material: CD4+ T cells sorted from blood. This sequence was found in a human donor in good health. Some clones in this sample may be carry-over from other donors' samples. The CDR3 bases are TGTGCCAGTAGCCCCACGGGGGGGCTTAATTTATACGAGCAGTACTTC. Its translation is CASSPTGGLNLYEQYF.